This T cell receptor beta chain came from a study of T cell responses to AZD1222 COVID-19 vaccine. A note on this clone: The target antigen is unknown.

The CDR3 spans 13 residues. V lost 5 bases and J 4 bases, leaving 11 bases between the germline ends. Overall study findings and caveats: Nearly half of unique spike-specific TCRs reportedly avoided B.1.351 and B.1.1.7 mutated regions. Spike was spanned by vaccine-associated CD4 TCRs, which were dominant at 160-218 and 743-854. Increased Spike-specific TCR breadth and depth were observed after two AZD1222 doses.

Using immunoSEQ multiplex PCR, the repertoire was profiled, and TCRdb retains in-frame clones only, with some absent. Of roughly 100,000 clones listed, more than 70% are singletons. The clonotype comes from an adult in good health. Sample: peripheral blood, taken on day 0 of AZD1222 vaccination. The rearrangement uses TRBV12-3 or TRBV12-4 and TRBJ1-1; D uncertain. In DNA form, the CDR3 reads TGTGCCAGCAGTCCCGTTGGCCTCACTGAAGCTTTCTTT. Amino acids: CASSPVGLTEAFF.